Below are 12 T cell receptor beta chains sequenced from a single sample in a study of breast tumors, draining lymph nodes, adjacent tissues. TCRdb used MiXCR to reprocess the multiplex PCR reads, holding one entry per CDR3 protein. The profile shows some 53,000 distinct CDR3 sequences, under 55% of them singletons. The sample was breast tumor tissue. These receptors all stem from a female donor with breast cancer. Some clones in this sample may be carry-over from other donors' samples.

In this sample, this clonotype turned up many times. The chain employs TRBV20-1 and TRBJ2-3; D may be TRBD1 or TRBD2 (5 bases each). Between the trimmed V and J ends, which lost 0 bases and 1 base, there was a span of 14 bases. Germline V gene lookup returns CDR1 DFQATT and CDR2 SNEGSKA (reference sequence). The CDR3 runs to 16 residues. CDR3 sequence reads: CSARDQLGTGTDTQYF. CDR3 DNA sequence: TGCAGTGCTAGAGACCAACTAGGGACGGGCACAGATACGCAGTATTTT.

This clonotype was observed at least ten times. The V gene is TRBV11-2, the J gene TRBJ2-5; the D gene is possibly TRBD2 (6 bases). The germline V gene has CDR1 SGHAT and CDR2 FQNNGV. Trimming left V 2 bases short and J 5 bases short, with 15 bases between. This CDR3 spans 15 amino acids. CDR3 sequence reads: CASSLSRGRGETQYF. For the CDR3, the DNA is TGTGCCAGCAGCTTATCTCGGGGGAGAGGTGAGACCCAGTACTTC.

This clonotype was seen many times. CDR3 protein: CASSVIGRDYGYTF. The CDR3 nucleotides are TGTGCCAGCAGCGTTATAGGGCGGGACTATGGCTACACCTTC. The chain uses TRBV7-2 and TRBJ1-2; D unclear. The CDR3 length is 14 residues. Trimming took off 5 bases at V and 3 bases at J, with 13 bases between the two ends. CDR1 and CDR2 (germline): SGHTA, FQGNSA.

This clonotype was found many times. V and J are TRBV3-1 and TRBJ2-3, with a weak D call TRBD1 (5 bases). The length of the CDR3 is 15 residues. In germline, CDR1 is LGHDT, CDR2 YNNKEL (reference sequence). Trimming took 1 base from V and 2 from J, leaving 10 bases between them. CDR3: CASSQGQGYTDTQYF. In DNA form, the CDR3 reads TGTGCCAGCAGCCAAGGGCAGGGCTACACAGATACGCAGTATTTT.

This clonotype was recorded only once. DNA for the CDR3: TGTGCCAGCAGCCCTCGGACTAGCGGGAAGGTCGGGGAGCTGTTTTTT. This sequence encodes CASSPRTSGKVGELFF. The chain employs TRBV7-8 and TRBJ2-2; TRBD2 matches 12 bases. There are 16 residues in the CDR3. Germline CDR1 is SGHVS and CDR2 is FQNEAQ. V trimming: 5 bases; J trimming: 7 bases; junction bases outside the gene matches: 8.

As concerns this clonotype: A much larger clone sits a single nucleotide away, making a read error possible. The chain links TRBV3-1 to TRBJ2-2, with TRBD2 as a possible D gene (5 bases). Per germline, CDR1 LGHDT and CDR2 YNNKEL (reference sequence). The CDR3 has 12 amino acids. Trimming removed 10 bases from V and 5 bases from J, with 11 bases in between. CDR3 nucleotides: TGTGCCACCACGAGGGATACCGGGGAGCTGTTTTTT. It is translated as CATTRDTGELFF.

This clonotype was detected once. The chain recombines TRBV20-1 with TRBJ2-7; 8 bases align to TRBD1. Unmatched junction bases numbered 9, after V lost 7 bases and J lost 7 bases. This CDR3 has 12 amino acids. In germline, CDR1 is DFQATT, CDR2 SNEGSKA (reference sequence). As DNA, the CDR3 is TGCAGTGGTTTGGACAGGGAATGGGAGCAGTACTTC. It is translated as CSGLDREWEQYF.

V gene TRBV7-3 combines with J gene TRBJ2-1, with TRBD1 as a possible D gene (5 bases). CDR1 is SGHTA, CDR2 FQGTGA, per germline. Between the trimmed V and J ends, which lost 0 bases and 5 bases, there was a span of 14 bases. This CDR3 comprises 16 residues. CDR3 DNA: TGTGCCAGCAGCTTAACGTTGGCCAGGGCAGACAATGAGCAGTTCTTC. Translating gives CASSLTLARADNEQFF.

Comment on this clonotype: The CDR3 does not end in the conserved phenylalanine or tryptophan, so this is likely a read error. V usage is TRBV24-1 and J usage is TRBJ2-5; 10 positions match TRBD2. After removal of 4 bases from V and 5 bases from J, the junction contained 15 bases not matched to a gene. The CDR3 sequence is 18 residues long. Germline V gene lookup returns CDR1 KGHDR and CDR2 SFDVKD. The CDR3 bases are TGTGCCACCAGTGACCCTCGTGCCAGGGGAGCGGGAGGGGAGACCCAGTACCTC. This sequence encodes CATSDPRARGAGGETQYL.

This clonotype was counted between two and nine times. The chain links TRBV18 to TRBJ2-3; D possibly corresponds to TRBD2 (5 bases). V shed 4 bases and J shed 4 bases, with 18 bases lying between them. Per germline, CDR1 KGHSH and CDR2 LQKENI. CDR3 size: 16 residues. The CDR3 region is CASSLRTGLVADTQYF. The CDR3 DNA is TGTGCCAGCTCACTAAGGACTGGATTAGTTGCAGATACGCAGTATTTT.

Comment on this clonotype: This may be a read error: a much more frequent sequence differs by one nucleotide. The V and J genes are TRBV20-1 and TRBJ2-4, with D maybe TRBD1 (6 bases). V was shortened by 2 bases and J by 4 bases, with 15 bases between the two germline ends. Per germline, CDR1 DFQATT and CDR2 SNEGSKA (reference sequence). This CDR3 is 15 amino acids long. The CDR3 is CSARQPRGGKNIQYF. CDR3 sequence (DNA): TGCAGTGCTAGACAACCACGAGGGGGTAAAAACATTCAGTACTTC.

The sample holds one count of this clonotype. The chain links TRBV5-4 to TRBJ2-2; 9 nucleotides match TRBD2. Germline assignment: CDR1 SGHNT and CDR2 YYREEE (reference sequence). V shed 2 bases, J shed 4 bases, and the junction held 0 bases outside the gene matches. The CDR3 runs to 14 residues. DNA of the CDR3: TGTGCCAGCAGCTTTAGCGGGAGCACCGGGGAGCTGTTTTTT. This sequence encodes CASSFSGSTGELFF.